This is a list of T cell receptor beta chains from one sample in a study of spatial heterogeneity in lung cancer. A single record per CDR3 protein comes from TCRdb applying MiXCR to the 5' RACE reads. This repertoire shows about 23,000 distinct CDR3 sequences, 4% to 5.5% found once; its top ten account for about 9.8%. The sequencing used lung tumor tissue, collected at surgery. These receptors were taken from a male donor with early-stage non-small cell lung cancer. CDR3s include the opening cysteine and the closing phenylalanine or tryptophan. The D gene is left open where the match is weak. Size tells how often a clone was seen (once, few, many) or the class of an expanded clone, and some rows leave it out.

D	V	J	size	DNA	CDR3
.	TRBV6-6	TRBJ1-3	many	TGTGCCAGCAGTTACGGGGGCAGGTCCACTGGAAACACCATATATTTT	CASSYGGRSTGNTIYF
.	TRBV20-1	TRBJ2-7	many	TGCAGTGCTAGGGGGCATTCCTACGAGCAGTACTTC	CSARGHSYEQYF
TRBD1	TRBV5-1	TRBJ2-7	.	TGCGCCAGCAGCTGGGGGACAGGGAGCTCCTACGAGCAGTACTTC	CASSWGTGSSYEQYF
.	TRBV28	TRBJ2-3	few	TGTGCCAGTCGACTAGTTTACCGCACAGATACGCAGTATTTT	CASRLVYRTDTQYF
TRBD2	TRBV7-2	TRBJ2-2	many	TGTGCCAGCAGCCTACTAGGACTAGCCATCGCCGGGGAGCTGTTTTTT	CASSLLGLAIAGELFF
.	TRBV28	TRBJ1-1	many	TGTGCCAGCTGGCGGGGACGGGACACTGAAGCTTTCTTT	CASWRGRDTEAFF
.	TRBV3-1	TRBJ1-1	.	TGTGCCAGCAGCCAAGATGAGGCCAGGGAGGGATCGGCTTTCTTT	CASSQDEAREGSAFF
TRBD2	TRBV7-8	TRBJ2-1	many	TGTGCCAGCAGCTTACCATCACTAGCGGAGCACTACAATGAGCAGTTCTTC	CASSLPSLAEHYNEQFF
.	TRBV7-2	TRBJ2-1	many	TGTGCCAGCAGCTTAAACCGGGAAGAGCAGCAGTTCTTC	CASSLNREEQQFF
TRBD1	TRBV20-1	TRBJ1-2	few	TGCAGTGCTGCCGGGACAGTACTTTATGGCTACACCTTC	CSAAGTVLYGYTF